Following are 15 T cell receptor beta chains from one sample sequenced in a study of Graves' ophthalmopathy and Graves' hyperthyroidism. Amplification from RNA transcripts yielded the TCR beta CDR3 regions. In the first round, RT-PCR was carried out with HTBI primers, and a multiplex PCR formed the second round. TCRdb itself ran the multiplex PCR reads through MiXCR, one entry per CDR3 protein. The sample shows hundreds of thousands of distinct CDR3 sequences, over 40% of them seen only once. Sequences were obtained from peripheral blood. The origin of the receptors is an adult man with Graves' ophthalmopathy.

The rearrangement links TRBV12-3 or TRBV12-4 to TRBJ2-7; tentatively, D is TRBD1 or TRBD2 (5 bases each). The DNA end is a closer match to TRBJ2-1, so the J assignment may be wrong. The CDR3 spans 14 residues. CDR3 sequence: CASSRGAPGNEQFF. CDR3 coding DNA: TGTGCCAGCAGCAGAGGGGCCCCGGGGAATGAGCAGTTCTTC.

The rearrangement joins TRBV7-3 to TRBJ2-3, with 9 positions matching TRBD2. Germline-derived CDR1 and CDR2 are SGHTA and FQGTGA. This CDR3 region has 15 residues. Unmatched junction bases numbered 3, after V lost 1 base and J lost 4 bases. The CDR3 loop is CASSLSGRAPDTQYF. CDR3 coding DNA: TGTGCCAGCAGCTTAAGCGGGAGGGCCCCAGATACGCAGTATTTT.

The table lists this clonotype with many counts. This rearrangement joins TRBV19 to TRBJ1-1; D unclear. V was trimmed by 5 bases and J by 8 bases, leaving 24 bases between them. CDR1 and CDR2 (germline): LNHDA, SQIVND (reference sequence). The CDR3 consists of 16 residues. The CDR3 is CASSVRKAAQYGEAFF. CDR3 DNA: TGTGCCAGTAGTGTCCGGAAGGCCGCCCAATACGGGGAAGCTTTCTTT.

The chain recombines TRBV4-2 with TRBJ1-2; TRBD1 might be the D (5 bases). V was pared by 1 base and J by 4 bases, with 10 bases between. CDR1 is LGHNA and CDR2 is YNFKEQ in the germline V gene. This CDR3 is built from 14 residues. The CDR3 here is CASSQGRQSYGYTF. The CDR3 DNA sequence: TGTGCCAGCAGCCAAGGTCGACAGTCCTATGGCTACACCTTC.

The table lists this clonotype with many counts. This sequence joins TRBV10-3 and TRBJ1-1, with 8 bases identical to TRBD1. V lost 10 bases, J lost 1 base, and 5 bases stayed unmatched. The CDR3 runs to 13 residues. From germline, CDR1 is ENHRY and CDR2 SYGVKD. DNA for the CDR3: TGTGCCACTGCGGACAGGGCGAACACTGAAGCTTTCTTT. Translating it yields CATADRANTEAFF.

This clonotype showed up many times. This sequence joins TRBV29-1 and TRBJ2-7; 9 bases fit TRBD1. The germline gives CDR1 SQVTM, CDR2 ANQGSEA. The length of the CDR3 is 15 residues. V was clipped by 1 base and J by 3 bases; unmatched bases: 7. CDR3 coding DNA: TGCAGCGTTGAAGCTCCGGGACAGGGAGGCTACGAGCAGTACTTC. As protein: CSVEAPGQGGYEQYF.

The chain employs TRBV7-9 and TRBJ1-1; D gene uncertain. The CDR3 is 16 residues long. Germline CDR1 and CDR2: SEHNR and FQNEAQ (reference sequence). Between the trimmed V and J ends, which lost 0 bases and 0 bases, there was a span of 11 bases. The DNA of the CDR3 is TGTGCCAGCAGCTTAGCCGCGGGTCCAATGAACACTGAAGCTTTCTTT. Protein product: CASSLAAGPMNTEAFF.

This clonotype was seen ten or more times. CDR3 bases: TGCAGCGTAAGACAGGGGATCTACGAGCAGTACTTC. Amino acids: CSVRQGIYEQYF. The chain carries TRBV29-1 and TRBJ2-7, with 8 bases aligning to TRBD1. The CDR3 covers 12 residues. V shed 6 bases and J 3 bases; nucleotides not matched to a gene: 4. CDR1 and CDR2 from the germline V gene are SQVTM and ANQGSEA.

J is TRBJ1-5 and V is TRBV15, with D hard to call. CDR1 and CDR2 from the germline V gene are LNHNV and YYDKDF (reference sequence). The ends were cut back, 4 bases at V and 6 bases at J, with 13 bases in the middle. This CDR3 region has 14 residues. This chain's CDR3 is CATSTAGSGQPQHF. The CDR3 nucleotides are TGTGCCACCAGCACTGCGGGGTCGGGTCAGCCCCAGCATTTT.

There are many counts of this clonotype. The J gene is TRBJ1-5, the V gene TRBV6-5; D perhaps matches TRBD1 (5 bases). Germline-derived CDR1 and CDR2 are MNHEY and SVGAGI. CDR3 length: 14 amino acids. Trimming pared 4 bases from V and 5 bases from J, leaving 12 bases between. This CDR3 reads CASSWGTGDQPQHF. The CDR3, as DNA: TGTGCCAGCAGTTGGGGGACTGGGGATCAGCCCCAGCATTTT.

This clonotype showed up just once. The rearrangement joins TRBV7-9 to TRBJ1-4, with D perhaps matching TRBD1 (6 bases). Germline assignment: CDR1 SEHNR and CDR2 FQNEAQ (reference sequence). V lost 3 bases to trimming and J lost 3 bases, with 11 bases between them. This CDR3 spans 15 amino acids. The CDR3 nucleotides are TGTGCCAGCAGCTTTTTGGGGGCGCCTAATGAAAAACTGTTTTTT. It yields the protein CASSFLGAPNEKLFF.

This clonotype was counted a single time. CDR3 protein: CSAHSGDQPQHF. For the CDR3, the DNA is TGCAGTGCCCATTCCGGCGATCAGCCCCAGCATTTT. This chain uses TRBV20-1 with TRBJ1-5; D is uncertain. Looked up from germline, CDR1 is DFQATT and CDR2 is SNEGSKA (reference sequence). The CDR3 length is 12 residues. Trimming stripped 6 bases from V and 5 bases from J, with 11 bases between.

This clonotype has only a few counts. This chain connects TRBV9 to TRBJ2-7; D is possibly TRBD1 or TRBD2 (5 bases each). The CDR3 loop spans 15 amino acids. CDR1 is SGDLS, CDR2 YYNGEE, per germline. V lost 4 bases, J lost 5 bases, and 19 bases lay in between. CDR3 sequence: CASSLPGPASDEQYF. CDR3 nucleotides: TGTGCCAGCAGCTTACCGGGACCTGCTTCAGACGAGCAGTACTTC.

This clonotype was observed at least ten times. V gene TRBV6-5 combines with J gene TRBJ1-2; 9 bases fit TRBD1. Per germline, CDR1 MNHEY and CDR2 SVGAGI. The CDR3 sequence is 12 residues long. V dropped 4 bases and J dropped 13; count of bases not matched to a gene: 7. The CDR3, as DNA: TGTGCCAGCAGTTCGGGGGACAGGGAGCGCACCTTC. Protein: CASSSGDRERTF.

This clonotype was counted at least ten times. This chain uses TRBV9 with TRBJ1-2; D ambiguous. V was shortened by 5 bases and J by 1 base, with 15 bases between the two germline ends. CDR3 length equals 15 residues. Germline V gene lookup returns CDR1 SGDLS and CDR2 YYNGEE. CDR3 sequence: CASRSSEGLNYGYTF. As DNA, the CDR3 is TGTGCCAGCAGATCTTCGGAGGGCCTTAACTATGGCTACACCTTC.